These T cell receptor beta chains were read from a single sample in a study of blood T cell repertoires in COVID-19. Generated by immunoSEQ multiplex PCR, the TCRdb table keeps only in-frame clones and is missing some. The data contain around 370,000 clones, around 91% of them singletons. The material sequenced was peripheral blood. The receptor set was obtained from a man between 18 and 35 years old with active or convalescent COVID-19. Both conserved end residues are part of each CDR3. Each record gives: CDR3 DNA, CDR3 protein, D gene, J gene, V gene, clone size. A D gene is named only where the DNA matches it firmly. Size values are once, few and many counts, or a class for expanded clones, and some rows have none.

CDR3nt: TGTGCCAGCAGCTTACGGTCCGGGAACGACTACGAGCAGTACTTC
CDR3aa: CASSLRSGNDYEQYF
d_gene: NA
j_gene: TRBJ2-7
v_gene: TRBV7-6
abundance: NA

CDR3nt: TGTGCCAGTCAAAGCGGGCGCGACGATGAGCAGTTCTTC
CDR3aa: CASQSGRDDEQFF
d_gene: NA
j_gene: TRBJ2-1
v_gene: TRBV4-2
abundance: NA

CDR3nt: TGTGCCAGCAGTTACTCGCCAGGTTCCTACGAGCAGTACTTC
CDR3aa: CASSYSPGSYEQYF
d_gene: NA
j_gene: TRBJ2-7
v_gene: TRBV6-5
abundance: NA

CDR3nt: TGCGCCAGCAGCTCGTTTACGGTTAGCAGCAATCAGCCCCAGCATTTT
CDR3aa: CASSSFTVSSNQPQHF
d_gene: NA
j_gene: TRBJ1-5
v_gene: TRBV5-1
abundance: NA

CDR3nt: TGTGCCAGCTCACCAAGCCCCGCGGGAGGGGGCGCAGATACGCAGTATTTT
CDR3aa: CASSPSPAGGGADTQYF
d_gene: TRBD2
j_gene: TRBJ2-3
v_gene: TRBV18
abundance: NA

CDR3nt: TGTGCCAGCTCACCACAGAGCTATGGCTACACCTTC
CDR3aa: CASSPQSYGYTF
d_gene: NA
j_gene: TRBJ1-2
v_gene: TRBV18
abundance: NA

CDR3nt: TGTGTCAGGGAGGGGAGAGAGACCCAGTACTTC
CDR3aa: CVREGRETQYF
d_gene: TRBD2
j_gene: TRBJ2-5
v_gene: TRBV7-3
abundance: NA

CDR3nt: TGTGCCAGCAGTTCGGACAGTCTCCGCCAGCCCCAGCATTTT
CDR3aa: CASSSDSLRQPQHF
d_gene: NA
j_gene: TRBJ1-5
v_gene: TRBV6-5
abundance: NA

CDR3nt: TGTGCCAGCAGCCAATCAGGGACAGGACGCAATCAGCCCCAGCATTTT
CDR3aa: CASSQSGTGRNQPQHF
d_gene: TRBD1
j_gene: TRBJ1-5
v_gene: TRBV16
abundance: NA

CDR3nt: TGCAGCGTCTCGGGAGGCGGGAGTTCGTACGAGCAGTACTTC
CDR3aa: CSVSGGGSSYEQYF
d_gene: TRBD2
j_gene: TRBJ2-7
v_gene: TRBV29-1
abundance: NA

CDR3nt: TGTGCCAGCAGGGGGAGGGATGGGAACACCGGGGAGCTGTTTTTT
CDR3aa: CASRGRDGNTGELFF
d_gene: TRBD2
j_gene: TRBJ2-2
v_gene: TRBV6-5
abundance: NA

CDR3nt: TGTGCCAGCAGGGGGACAGTGAACACCGGGGAGCTGTTTTTT
CDR3aa: CASRGTVNTGELFF
d_gene: TRBD1
j_gene: TRBJ2-2
v_gene: TRBV27
abundance: NA

CDR3nt: TGTGCCAGCAGGTTACAGGGGCTTGGCTACACCTTC
CDR3aa: CASRLQGLGYTF
d_gene: TRBD1
j_gene: TRBJ1-2
v_gene: TRBV6-5
abundance: NA

CDR3nt: TGTGCCAGCAGTTACGGGCCGAAGAATGAAAAACTGTTTTTT
CDR3aa: CASSYGPKNEKLFF
d_gene: NA
j_gene: TRBJ1-4
v_gene: TRBV6-5
abundance: NA

CDR3nt: TGTGCCAGCAGCACAGTACCCGTCGGGGTTCAGCCCCAGCATTTT
CDR3aa: CASSTVPVGVQPQHF
d_gene: NA
j_gene: TRBJ1-5
v_gene: TRBV21-1
abundance: NA

CDR3nt: TGTGCCAGCAGCTCGGGGGGGAATCAGTACTTC
CDR3aa: CASSSGGNQYF
d_gene: TRBD2
j_gene: TRBJ2-7
v_gene: TRBV7-2
abundance: once

CDR3nt: TGTGCCAGCAGCCTAGCGGGAGACGGCTACGAGCAGTACTTC
CDR3aa: CASSLAGDGYEQYF
d_gene: TRBD2
j_gene: TRBJ2-7
v_gene: TRBV11-2
abundance: once

CDR3nt: TGTGCCAGCAGCCCCATGTTCCGGGACAAGAACACTGAAGCTTTCTTT
CDR3aa: CASSPMFRDKNTEAFF
d_gene: NA
j_gene: TRBJ1-1
v_gene: TRBV11-2
abundance: NA

CDR3nt: TGTGCCAGCACCCCTCGGGACAGGGGCCACTATGGCTACACCTTC
CDR3aa: CASTPRDRGHYGYTF
d_gene: TRBD1
j_gene: TRBJ1-2
v_gene: TRBV6-2/TRBV6-3
abundance: NA

CDR3nt: TGTGCCAGCAGTGAAGCAGGGGGGAACACTGAAGCTTTCTTT
CDR3aa: CASSEAGGNTEAFF
d_gene: NA
j_gene: TRBJ1-1
v_gene: TRBV6-1
abundance: NA

CDR3nt: TGTGCCAGCTCATGGGACAGGGGGCAGCCCCAGCATTTT
CDR3aa: CASSWDRGQPQHF
d_gene: TRBD1
j_gene: TRBJ1-5
v_gene: TRBV18
abundance: NA

CDR3nt: TGTGCCAGCAGCGACTCAGGGGGCTACGAGCAGTACTTC
CDR3aa: CASSDSGGYEQYF
d_gene: TRBD1
j_gene: TRBJ2-7
v_gene: TRBV5-5
abundance: NA

CDR3nt: TGTGCCAGCAGCTTCACGGTTAGCTCCTACAATGAGCAGTTCTTC
CDR3aa: CASSFTVSSYNEQFF
d_gene: NA
j_gene: TRBJ2-1
v_gene: TRBV5-4
abundance: NA

CDR3nt: TGCGCCAGCAGCCAAACAGGGGTCCCAGAGACCCAGTACTTC
CDR3aa: CASSQTGVPETQYF
d_gene: TRBD1
j_gene: TRBJ2-5
v_gene: TRBV5-1
abundance: NA

CDR3nt: TGTGCCAGCAGTTTCTTTCAGGGCCCTCAGCCCCAGCATTTT
CDR3aa: CASSFFQGPQPQHF
d_gene: NA
j_gene: TRBJ1-5
v_gene: TRBV28
abundance: NA

CDR3nt: TGTGCCAGCAGCTCCTACTTAGCGGGGGAAGAGACCCAGTACTTC
CDR3aa: CASSSYLAGEETQYF
d_gene: TRBD2
j_gene: TRBJ2-5
v_gene: TRBV11-1
abundance: NA

CDR3nt: TGTGCCAGCAGCCCGGACAGGGGAAGTCAGCCCCAGCATTTT
CDR3aa: CASSPDRGSQPQHF
d_gene: TRBD1
j_gene: TRBJ1-5
v_gene: TRBV6-2/TRBV6-3
abundance: NA

CDR3nt: TGTGCCAGTAGCAACCTAAAGACAGGAGACTCCTATAATTCACCCCTCCACTTT
CDR3aa: CASSNLKTGDSYNSPLHF
d_gene: NA
j_gene: TRBJ1-6
v_gene: TRBV19
abundance: NA

CDR3nt: TGCGCCAGCAGCCAAACAACAGGGTACCGTGAGCAGTTCTTC
CDR3aa: CASSQTTGYREQFF
d_gene: NA
j_gene: TRBJ2-1
v_gene: TRBV4-3
abundance: NA

CDR3nt: TGTGCCAGCAGCCAAGTTTTTGTTCGGGGGGGCCCCTACGAGCAGTACTTC
CDR3aa: CASSQVFVRGGPYEQYF
d_gene: TRBD2
j_gene: TRBJ2-7
v_gene: TRBV14
abundance: NA

CDR3nt: TGTGCCAGCAGTTTAGGGTTAACAGGGTTGGAGACCCAGTACTTC
CDR3aa: CASSLGLTGLETQYF
d_gene: NA
j_gene: TRBJ2-5
v_gene: TRBV27
abundance: NA

CDR3nt: TGTGCCAGCAGCTTAAGGGGTAGCGGGGGGGCTCTTTCCTACGAGCAGTACTTC
CDR3aa: CASSLRGSGGALSYEQYF
d_gene: TRBD2
j_gene: TRBJ2-7
v_gene: TRBV11-2
abundance: NA

CDR3nt: TGTGCCATCAGTGAACCGGGGGAAGGCTATGGCTACACCTTC
CDR3aa: CAISEPGEGYGYTF
d_gene: NA
j_gene: TRBJ1-2
v_gene: TRBV10-3
abundance: NA

CDR3nt: TGTGCCAGCAGCTTAGAGCGGGGGGTCTATGGCTACACCTTC
CDR3aa: CASSLERGVYGYTF
d_gene: NA
j_gene: TRBJ1-2
v_gene: TRBV7-9
abundance: NA

CDR3nt: TGTGCCAGCTCACCCCTGGGACAGGAATCCTATGGCTACACCTTC
CDR3aa: CASSPLGQESYGYTF
d_gene: TRBD1
j_gene: TRBJ1-2
v_gene: TRBV18
abundance: NA

CDR3nt: TGTGCCAGTAGCAAAAGATCCCAGGGGGATTTTAACACTGAAGCTTTCTTT
CDR3aa: CASSKRSQGDFNTEAFF
d_gene: TRBD1
j_gene: TRBJ1-1
v_gene: TRBV19
abundance: once